This TCR beta chain is from a study of blood T cell repertoires in COVID-19. Study-level background: From T cells, B-cell-depleted T cells, or PBMCs came the material, which was cDNA or gDNA.

Germline loops: CDR1 SGHAT, CDR2 FQDESV (reference sequence). This CDR3 contains 16 residues. V lost 5 bases, J lost 3 bases, and 4 bases stayed unmatched. In the authors' methods: Amplification of reference gene primers provided the estimated nucleated cell counts. Sequencing was performed with immunoSEQ multiplex PCR; in TCRdb, only in-frame clones are kept and a portion is missing. V and J calls plus clone size are reproduced from that table; the DNA served to infer D and trimming. The sample records about 140,000 clones, just under 85% being singletons. The sample consisted of PBMCs or T cells enriched from blood (not recorded which). The genes are TRBV11-1 and TRBJ2-3; 14 bases are shared with TRBD2. The receptor was isolated from a woman aged 45-65 years with acute COVID-19. This chain's CDR3 is CASSQRTSGRTDTQYF. The CDR3, as DNA: TGTGCCAGCAGCCAACGGACTAGCGGGAGGACAGATACGCAGTATTTT. The variable domain in full, completed from reference TRBV11-1 and TRBJ2-3, reads EAEVAQSPRYKITEKSQAVAFWCDPISGHATLYWYRQILGQGPELLVQFQDESVVDDSQLPKDRFSAERLKGVDSTLKIQPAELGDSAMYLCASSQRTSGRTDTQYFGPGTRLTVL.